The clone carrying this TCR beta chain was detected a few times. The antigen is undetermined. These data belong to a study of T cells in Graves' hyperthyroidism and ophthalmopathy. Study findings and constraints: In simple terms, a model built on 13 V-J features told ophthalmopathy apart from stable hyperthyroidism. Before onset, by a median of around 6.4 months, the model predicted ophthalmopathy.

Germline CDR1 is SGHRS and CDR2 is YFSETQ. The CDR3 is made up of 13 amino acids. Trimming removed 5 bases at V and 4 bases at J, with 13 bases between. Amplification targeted TCR beta CDR3 regions from RNA transcripts. The HTBI primer set served for first-round RT-PCR of the TCR CDR3. TCRdb re-derived calls from the multiplex PCR reads in MiXCR, one entry per CDR3 protein. The sample lists roughly 500,000 distinct CDR3 sequences, 40% to 50% occurring once. This TCR was sampled from an adult woman with Graves' disease, either hyperthyroidism or ophthalmopathy (not recorded which). The sample taken for sequencing was peripheral blood or thyroid tissue (not recorded which). The rearrangement uses TRBV5-1 and TRBJ2-7; D not certain. The CDR3 protein is CASSTGPAYEQYF. The CDR3 coding sequence is TGCGCCAGCAGTACCGGACCCGCATACGAGCAGTACTTC. Supplemented by reference TRBV5-1 and TRBJ2-7, the full variable domain reads KAGVTQTPRYLIKTRGQQVTLSCSPISGHRSVSWYQQTPGQGLQFLFEYFSETQRNKGNFPGRFSGRQFSNSRSEMNVSTLELGDSALYLCASSTGPAYEQYFGPGTRLTVT.